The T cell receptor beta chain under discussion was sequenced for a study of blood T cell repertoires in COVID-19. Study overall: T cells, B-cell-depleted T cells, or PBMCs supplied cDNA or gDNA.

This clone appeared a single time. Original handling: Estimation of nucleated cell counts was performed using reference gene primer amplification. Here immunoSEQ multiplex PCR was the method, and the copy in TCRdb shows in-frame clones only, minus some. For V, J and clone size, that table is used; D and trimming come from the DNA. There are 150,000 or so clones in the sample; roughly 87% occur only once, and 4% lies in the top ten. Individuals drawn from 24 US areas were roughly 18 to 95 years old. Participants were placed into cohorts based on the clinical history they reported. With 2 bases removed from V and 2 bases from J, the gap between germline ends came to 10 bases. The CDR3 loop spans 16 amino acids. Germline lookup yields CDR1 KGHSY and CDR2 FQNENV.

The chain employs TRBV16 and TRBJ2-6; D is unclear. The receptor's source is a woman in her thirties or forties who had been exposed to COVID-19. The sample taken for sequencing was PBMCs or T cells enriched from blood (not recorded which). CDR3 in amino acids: CASSQPYSTGANVLTF. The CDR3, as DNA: TGTGCCAGCAGCCAACCCTACAGTACTGGGGCCAACGTCCTGACTTTC.